The 22 T cell receptor beta chains reported below all come from one sample, sequenced in a study of shared clonotypes between healthy human individuals. CD45RO-negative CD8 cells positively selected for CCR7 made up the naive population, which excluded terminally differentiated effector memory CD45RA+ cells. Measured with immunoSEQ multiplex PCR; TCRdb has only the in-frame clones, and not every one. This table has around 650,000 clones, around 96% appearing once. Specimen: naive CD8+ T cells sorted from blood. The receptors were sampled from a woman aged 25 to 39 in good health.

This chain uses TRBV6-1 with TRBJ1-1; 9 nucleotides align to TRBD1. The CDR3 extends over 10 amino acids. V was pared by 10 bases and J by 11 bases, with 5 bases of the junction left unmatched. CDR1 is MNHNS, CDR2 SASEGT, per germline. The CDR3 here is CAIGQGFAFF. In DNA form, the CDR3 reads TGTGCCATCGGACAGGGGTTCGCTTTCTTT.

The chain employs TRBV27 and TRBJ2-5, with D tentatively TRBD2 (6 bases). Trimming removed 5 bases at V and 5 bases at J, with 18 bases between. The CDR3 runs to 15 residues. Per germline, CDR1 MNHEY and CDR2 SMNVEV (reference sequence). CDR3 in DNA: TGTGCCAGCAGTCCCCTACGGGGGAGCGGTGAGACCCAGTACTTC. It translates to CASSPLRGSGETQYF.

The chain carries TRBV6-1 and TRBJ2-7; D is unclear. The ends were cut back, 2 bases at V and 2 bases at J, with 13 bases in the middle. In germline, CDR1 is MNHNS, CDR2 SASEGT. The CDR3 totals 15 residues. CDR3 sequence (DNA): TGTGCCAGCAGTGAATCGAACGTCTACCCCTACGAGCAGTACTTC. The encoded protein is CASSESNVYPYEQYF.

The chain couples TRBV7-9 to TRBJ2-1; unclear D gene. Germline-derived CDR1 and CDR2 are SEHNR and FQNEAQ (reference sequence). This CDR3 is 14 amino acids long. V was shortened by 4 bases and J by 9 bases, with 16 bases between the two germline ends. CDR3 coding DNA: TGTGCCAGCAGCTCAACCCTGGCGCTTGGTGAGCAGTTCTTC. Protein sequence: CASSSTLALGEQFF. Complete variable domain (other parts from reference TRBV7-9 and TRBJ2-1): DTGVSQNPRHKITKRGQNVTFRCDPISEHNRLYWYRQTLGQGPEFLTYFQNEAQLEKSRLLSDRFSAERPKGSFSTLEIQRTEQGDSAMYLCASSSTLALGEQFFGPGTRLTVL.

This rearrangement joins TRBV6-4 to TRBJ1-1; D perhaps matches TRBD1 (6 bases). Germline V gene sequence: CDR1 MRHNA, CDR2 SNTAGT. V was pared by 0 bases and J by 4 bases, with 12 bases between. The CDR3 sequence is 15 residues long. DNA for the CDR3: TGTGCCAGCAGTGACTCGGGGGGGCTTCGCACTGAAGCTTTCTTT. Residues: CASSDSGGLRTEAFF.

CDR3 nucleotide sequence: TGTGCCAGTAGTCCCGGGGACGCCGCCTACGAGCAGTACTTC. It yields the protein CASSPGDAAYEQYF. The V call is TRBV19, the J call TRBJ2-7; D is perhaps TRBD1 or TRBD2 (5 bases each). The CDR3 loop spans 14 amino acids. V was clipped by 5 bases and J by 2 bases, with 13 bases between them. Germline V gives CDR1 LNHDA, CDR2 SQIVND (reference sequence).

This chain connects TRBV11-2 to TRBJ1-1; 7 positions match TRBD1. With 5 bases clipped from V and 6 bases from J, the junction kept 3 bases outside the gene matches. CDR3 size: 12 residues. Germline V CDR1 and CDR2: SGHAT, FQNNGV. Here the CDR3 DNA reads TGTGCCAGCAGCCCTACAGGGGCTGAAGCTTTCTTT. This encodes CASSPTGAEAFF. Looking up the rest from reference TRBV11-2 and TRBJ1-1 gives the full variable domain: EAGVAQSPRYKIIEKRQSVAFWCNPISGHATLYWYQQILGQGPKLLIQFQNNGVVDDSQLPKDRFSAERLKGVDSTLKIQPAKLEDSAVYLCASSPTGAEAFFGQGTRLTVV.

V and J are TRBV10-3 and TRBJ1-1, with D perhaps matching TRBD1 (5 bases). Trimming pared 11 bases from V and 3 bases from J, leaving 13 bases between. From germline, CDR1 is ENHRY and CDR2 SYGVKD. CDR3 length: 12 amino acids. The CDR3 DNA is TGTGCCTCTTCTGGGGGGGACACTGAAGCTTTCTTT. Its protein is CASSGGDTEAFF.

V gene TRBV5-1 combines with J gene TRBJ1-1; TRBD1 is a possible D gene (5 bases). The CDR3 is 16 residues long. V gave up 0 bases and J gave up 6 bases, with 18 bases separating them. Per the germline V gene, CDR1 is SGHRS and CDR2 is YFSETQ. The CDR3 protein is CASSLGDSLAGPEAFF. The CDR3 DNA follows: TGCGCCAGCAGCTTGGGGGACTCTTTGGCGGGCCCTGAAGCTTTCTTT.

This chain connects TRBV19 to TRBJ1-2; 7 positions agree with TRBD1. The germline V gene has CDR1 LNHDA and CDR2 SQIVND (reference sequence). V lost 5 bases and J lost 3; bases outside the gene matches: 3. The CDR3 loop spans 13 amino acids. CDR3 amino acids: CASSWDSYYGYTF. DNA of the CDR3: TGTGCCAGTAGTTGGGACAGCTACTATGGCTACACCTTC.

The gene calls are TRBV9 and TRBJ2-1; 13 bases are a match to TRBD2. V was pared by 4 bases and J by 7 bases, with 2 bases of the junction left unmatched. The CDR3 contains 14 residues. Germline V CDR1 and CDR2: SGDLS, YYNGEE. The CDR3 DNA reads as TGTGCCAGCAGCCCGGGACTAGCGGGGAATGAGCAGTTCTTC. This encodes CASSPGLAGNEQFF.

The chain joins TRBV10-1 to TRBJ2-2, with 9 bases lining up with TRBD1. Trimming took 2 bases from V and 9 from J; bases not matched to a gene: 10. Per the germline V gene, CDR1 is WNHNN and CDR2 is SYGVQD (reference sequence). The CDR3 sequence is 16 residues long. CDR3 sequence reads: CASSETRTGARRELFF. The CDR3 DNA is TGCGCCAGCAGTGAGACCCGGACAGGGGCGCGCAGGGAGCTGTTTTTT.

The CDR3 sequence: CASKIGRGEGNEQFF. CDR3 nucleotides: TGCGCCAGCAAGATAGGAAGGGGGGAGGGCAATGAGCAGTTCTTC. The chain carries TRBV5-1 and TRBJ2-1; D is possibly TRBD2 (7 bases). V lost 6 bases to trimming and J lost 6 bases, with 19 bases between them. The CDR3 runs 15 residues. Looked up from germline, CDR1 is SGHRS and CDR2 is YFSETQ.

The chain links TRBV6-1 to TRBJ1-2; D call uncertain. The V end was cut by 10 bases, the J end by 8 bases, with 11 bases between. CDR3 length equals 10 residues. Germline lookup yields CDR1 MNHNS and CDR2 SASEGT. CDR3 DNA: TGTGCCACCGTAGATGGGGGCTACACCTTC. This codes for CATVDGGYTF.

The chain couples TRBV6-6 to TRBJ2-7, with D possibly TRBD1 on 7 matching bases. The germline V gene has CDR1 MNHNY and CDR2 SVGAGI (reference sequence). CDR3 size: 16 residues. V lost 5 bases and J 0 bases, leaving 17 bases between the germline ends. The CDR3 region is CASSPTRQGFSYEQYF. For the CDR3, the DNA is TGTGCCAGCAGTCCGACTAGACAGGGTTTCTCCTACGAGCAGTACTTC.

The chain has TRBV27 and TRBJ2-7, with 11 bases aligning to TRBD1. V lost 5 bases, J lost 5 bases, and 8 bases stayed unmatched. Germline V lookup: CDR1 MNHEY, CDR2 SMNVEV (reference sequence). This CDR3 comprises 15 residues. CDR3 residues: CASSLGTGGAHEQYF. The CDR3 nucleotides read TGTGCCAGCAGTCTAGGGACAGGGGGTGCCCACGAGCAGTACTTC.

The rearrangement uses TRBV28 and TRBJ1-5; D remains unclear. The CDR3 sequence is 15 residues long. The germline V gene encodes CDR1 MDHEN and CDR2 SYDVKM. V was cut by 6 bases and J by 4 bases, with 16 bases left in between. The CDR3 DNA is TGTGCCAGCAGCACAGCAGGAGAGGGAAATCAGCCCCAGCATTTT. Its protein is CASSTAGEGNQPQHF.

V and J are TRBV27 and TRBJ2-2; possible D gene TRBD1, 5 bases. CDR3 length equals 13 residues. The germline gives CDR1 MNHEY, CDR2 SMNVEV (reference sequence). The V end was cut by 4 bases, the J end by 4 bases, with 7 bases between. The CDR3 sequence: CASSYRSTGELFF. The CDR3 DNA reads TGTGCCAGCAGTTACAGGTCCACCGGGGAGCTGTTTTTT.

A few counts support this clone. The chain has TRBV19 and TRBJ1-1; D is unclear. Germline CDR1 is LNHDA and CDR2 is SQIVND (reference sequence). This CDR3 is 11 amino acids long. The V end was cut by 7 bases, the J end by 5 bases, with 8 bases between. The DNA for the CDR3 is TGTGCCAGTATTGCGGTGACTGAAGCTTTCTTT. Protein sequence: CASIAVTEAFF.

This chain connects TRBV29-1 to TRBJ2-1; 13 bases align to TRBD2. Germline trimming cut 4 bases from V and 2 bases from J; bases unmatched to any gene: 8. The length of the CDR3 is 17 residues. The germline V gene encodes CDR1 SQVTM and CDR2 ANQGSEA. In DNA form, the CDR3 reads TGCAGCGTTGGTGGACTAGCGGGAGTTCTCACCTACAATGAGCAGTTCTTC. Amino acid sequence: CSVGGLAGVLTYNEQFF.

The rearrangement uses TRBV5-1 and TRBJ2-2; no definite D call. The length of the CDR3 is 16 residues. Germline V gene data show CDR1 as SGHRS and CDR2 as YFSETQ. Trimming left V 2 bases short and J 0 bases short, with 11 bases between. CDR3 in amino acids: CASSFDVTSNTGELFF. The CDR3 coding sequence is TGCGCCAGCAGCTTCGATGTGACATCGAACACCGGGGAGCTGTTTTTT.

V gene TRBV7-9 combines with J gene TRBJ2-7; TRBD2 agrees at 10 bases. Germline V gene sequence: CDR1 SEHNR, CDR2 FQNEAQ (reference sequence). The V gene end was trimmed by 7 bases and the J gene end by 3 bases; junction bases not matched to a gene: 9. This CDR3 has 15 amino acids. The chain's CDR3 is CASMQLAGTIYEQYF. CDR3 nucleotide sequence: TGTGCCAGCATGCAACTAGCGGGGACTATCTACGAGCAGTACTTC.